The T cell receptor beta chain described here comes from a study of cytomegalovirus exposure and HLA in healthy donors. Study-wide context: Among 398 genotyped donors, around 82% fell in the Caucasian-associated ancestry cluster. Study-wide results and limits: The study carried out a later analysis of TCR beta sequences. It associated approximately 15,000 of them with specific HLA alleles at a false discovery rate of 0.05. TRBV6-2, TRBV6-3 and other indistinguishable V segments were excluded. Across HLA loci, a later analysis found differing TCR association rates, with DRB1 most and HLA-C fewest.

The CDR3 spans 15 residues. Per germline, CDR1 MNHEY and CDR2 SMNVEV (reference sequence). Losses at the gene ends were 2 bases for V and 3 bases for J; bases not matched to a gene: 3. This PCR relied on a set of 60 Vbeta primers and 13 Jbeta primers. Libraries were prepared by immunoSEQ multiplex PCR; TCRdb keeps only in-frame clonotypes and omits some of them. The sample has 120,000 or so clones, 60% to 85% seen once. Worth noting for this clone: Its cognate antigen is unknown.

The rearrangement uses TRBV27 and TRBJ2-7; 11 bases line up with TRBD1. The TCR originated in a female donor in good health and CMV-seronegative. The sequencing sample was made of PBMCs. CDR3 region: CASSLRDRGFYEQYF. In DNA form, the CDR3 reads TGTGCCAGCAGTTTACGGGACAGGGGGTTCTACGAGCAGTACTTC.